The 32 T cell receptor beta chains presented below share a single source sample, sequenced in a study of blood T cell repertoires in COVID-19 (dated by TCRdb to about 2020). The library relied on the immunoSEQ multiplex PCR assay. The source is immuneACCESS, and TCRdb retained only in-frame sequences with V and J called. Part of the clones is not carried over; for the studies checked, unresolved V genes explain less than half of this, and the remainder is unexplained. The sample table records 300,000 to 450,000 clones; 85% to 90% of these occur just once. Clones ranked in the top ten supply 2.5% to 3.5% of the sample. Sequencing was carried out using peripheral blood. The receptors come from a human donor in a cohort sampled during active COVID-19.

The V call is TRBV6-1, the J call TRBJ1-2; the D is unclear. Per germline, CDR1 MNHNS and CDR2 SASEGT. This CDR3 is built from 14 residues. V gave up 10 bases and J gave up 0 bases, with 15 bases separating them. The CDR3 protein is CATLLPVANYGYTF. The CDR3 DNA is TGTGCCACCCTACTCCCGGTTGCTAACTATGGCTACACCTTC.

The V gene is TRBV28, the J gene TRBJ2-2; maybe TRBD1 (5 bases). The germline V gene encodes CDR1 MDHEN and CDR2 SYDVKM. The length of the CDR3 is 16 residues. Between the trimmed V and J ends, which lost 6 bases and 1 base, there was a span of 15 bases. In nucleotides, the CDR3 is TGTGCCAGCAGGGCTCCAGGGTTTTGGAACACCGGGGAGCTGTTTTTT. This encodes CASRAPGFWNTGELFF.

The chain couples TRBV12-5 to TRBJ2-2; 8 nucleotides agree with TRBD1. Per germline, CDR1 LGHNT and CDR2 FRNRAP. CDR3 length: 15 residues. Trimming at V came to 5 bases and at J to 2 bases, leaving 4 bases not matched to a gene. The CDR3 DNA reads TGTGCTAGTGGTCCAGGGACAGGAAACACCGGGGAGCTGTTTTTT. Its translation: CASGPGTGNTGELFF.

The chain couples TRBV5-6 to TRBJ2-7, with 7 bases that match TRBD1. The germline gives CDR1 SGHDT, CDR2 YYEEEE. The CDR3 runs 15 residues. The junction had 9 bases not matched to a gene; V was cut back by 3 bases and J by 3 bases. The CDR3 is CASSSARTGNYEQYF. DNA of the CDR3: TGTGCCAGCAGCTCTGCGAGGACAGGTAACTACGAGCAGTACTTC.

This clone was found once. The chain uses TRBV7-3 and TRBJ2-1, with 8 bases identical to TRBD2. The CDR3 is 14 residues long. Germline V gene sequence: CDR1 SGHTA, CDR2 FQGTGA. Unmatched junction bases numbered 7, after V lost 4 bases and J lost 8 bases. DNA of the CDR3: TGTGCCAGCAGCTCCCAGTCGACTAGCGATGAGCAGTTCTTC. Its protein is CASSSQSTSDEQFF.

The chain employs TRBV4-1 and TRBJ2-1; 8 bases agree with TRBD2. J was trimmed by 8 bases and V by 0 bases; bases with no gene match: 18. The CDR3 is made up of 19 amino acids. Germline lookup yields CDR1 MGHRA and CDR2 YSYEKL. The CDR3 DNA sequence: TGCGCCAGCAGCCAAGAGTTCCTAGCGGGCTTCCTCCTACATGATGAGCAGTTCTTC. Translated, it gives CASSQEFLAGFLLHDEQFF.

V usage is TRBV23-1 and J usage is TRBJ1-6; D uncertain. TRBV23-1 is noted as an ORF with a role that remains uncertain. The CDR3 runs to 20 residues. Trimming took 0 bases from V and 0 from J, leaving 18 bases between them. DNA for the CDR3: TGCGCCAGCAGTCAATCTTCCAGGTGGCCGTTGGGCTCCTATAATTCACCCCTCCACTTT. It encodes CASSQSSRWPLGSYNSPLHF.

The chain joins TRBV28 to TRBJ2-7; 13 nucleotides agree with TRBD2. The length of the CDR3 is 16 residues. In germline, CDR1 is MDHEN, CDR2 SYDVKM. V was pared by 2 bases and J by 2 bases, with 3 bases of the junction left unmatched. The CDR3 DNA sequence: TGTGCCAGCAGTTTAGGGACTAGCGGGACCCCCTACGAGCAGTACTTC. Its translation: CASSLGTSGTPYEQYF. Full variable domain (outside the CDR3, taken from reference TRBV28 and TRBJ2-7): DVKVTQSSRYLVKRTGEKVFLECVQDMDHENMFWYRQDPGLGLRLIYFSYDVKMKEKGDIPEGYSVSREKKERFSLILESASTNQTSMYLCASSLGTSGTPYEQYFGPGTRLTVT.

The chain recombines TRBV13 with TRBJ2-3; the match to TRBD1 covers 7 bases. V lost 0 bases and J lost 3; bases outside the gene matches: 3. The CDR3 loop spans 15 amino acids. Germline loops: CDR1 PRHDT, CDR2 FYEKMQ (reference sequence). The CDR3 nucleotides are TGTGCCAGCAGCTTAGGGGACAGGTCGACAGATACGCAGTATTTT. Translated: CASSLGDRSTDTQYF.

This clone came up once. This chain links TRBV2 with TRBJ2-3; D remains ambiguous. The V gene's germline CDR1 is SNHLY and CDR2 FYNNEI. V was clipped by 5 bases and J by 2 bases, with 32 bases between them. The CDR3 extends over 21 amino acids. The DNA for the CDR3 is TGTGCCAGCAGTTTCGGTGACACTTACCTCCCGGAATCCTCAACCACAGATACGCAGTATTTT. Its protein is CASSFGDTYLPESSTTDTQYF.

CDR3 protein: CASSFSRGPEQYF. The DNA of the CDR3 is TGTGCCAGCAGCTTTAGTCGCGGTCCGGAGCAGTACTTC. V gene TRBV5-4 combines with J gene TRBJ2-7; no firm D call. The ends were cut back, 2 bases at V and 7 bases at J, with 13 bases in the middle. This CDR3 region has 13 residues. Germline values: CDR1 SGHNT, CDR2 YYREEE (reference sequence).

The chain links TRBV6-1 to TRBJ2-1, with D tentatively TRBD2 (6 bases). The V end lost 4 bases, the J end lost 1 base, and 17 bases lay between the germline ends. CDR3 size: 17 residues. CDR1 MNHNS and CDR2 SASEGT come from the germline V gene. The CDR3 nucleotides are TGTGCCAGCAGTGGGCTCCGGAGGGCCGGATCCTACAATGAGCAGTTCTTC. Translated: CASSGLRRAGSYNEQFF.

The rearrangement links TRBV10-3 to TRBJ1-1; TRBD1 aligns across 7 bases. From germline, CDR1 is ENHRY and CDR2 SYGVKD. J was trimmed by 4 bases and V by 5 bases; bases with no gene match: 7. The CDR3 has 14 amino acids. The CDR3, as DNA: TGTGCCATCAGTCTTACAGGGGATCGCACTGAAGCTTTCTTT. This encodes CAISLTGDRTEAFF.

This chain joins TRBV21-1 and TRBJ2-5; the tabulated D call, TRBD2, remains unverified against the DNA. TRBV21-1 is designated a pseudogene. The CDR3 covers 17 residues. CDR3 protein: CASSILPAGERQETQYF. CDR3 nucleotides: TGTGCCAGCAGCATTCTTCCAGCGGGAGAGCGGCAAGAGACCCAGTACTTC.

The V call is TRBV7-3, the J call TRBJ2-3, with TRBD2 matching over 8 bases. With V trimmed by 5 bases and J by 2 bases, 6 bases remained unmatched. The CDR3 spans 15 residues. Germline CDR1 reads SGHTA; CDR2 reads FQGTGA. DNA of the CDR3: TGTGCCAGCAGCCTGCGGGGGGCTCCCACAGATACGCAGTATTTT. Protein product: CASSLRGAPTDTQYF.

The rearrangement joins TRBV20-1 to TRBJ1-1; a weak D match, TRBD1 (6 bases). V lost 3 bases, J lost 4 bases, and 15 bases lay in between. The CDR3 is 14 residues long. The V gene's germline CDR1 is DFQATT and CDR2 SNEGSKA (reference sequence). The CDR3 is CSASALRDITEAFF. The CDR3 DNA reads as TGCAGTGCTAGTGCCCTCCGGGACATCACTGAAGCTTTCTTT.

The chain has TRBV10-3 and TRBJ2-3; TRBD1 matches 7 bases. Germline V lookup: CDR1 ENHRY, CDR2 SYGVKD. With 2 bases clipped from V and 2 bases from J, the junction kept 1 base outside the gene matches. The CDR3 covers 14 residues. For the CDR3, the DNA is TGTGCCATCAGTGAGGGACAGGACACAGATACGCAGTATTTT. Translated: CAISEGQDTDTQYF.

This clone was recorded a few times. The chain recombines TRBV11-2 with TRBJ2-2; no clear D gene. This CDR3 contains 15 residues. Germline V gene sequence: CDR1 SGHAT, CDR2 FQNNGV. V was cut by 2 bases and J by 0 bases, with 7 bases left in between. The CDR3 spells CASSLTAANTGELFF. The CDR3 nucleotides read TGTGCCAGCAGCTTAACAGCCGCGAACACCGGGGAGCTGTTTTTT.

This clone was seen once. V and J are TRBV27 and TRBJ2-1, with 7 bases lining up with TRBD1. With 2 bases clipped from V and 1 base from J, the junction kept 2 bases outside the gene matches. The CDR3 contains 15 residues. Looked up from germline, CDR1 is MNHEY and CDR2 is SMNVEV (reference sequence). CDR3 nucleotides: TGTGCCAGCAGTTTAGGGACAGTATCCTACAATGAGCAGTTCTTC. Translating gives CASSLGTVSYNEQFF.

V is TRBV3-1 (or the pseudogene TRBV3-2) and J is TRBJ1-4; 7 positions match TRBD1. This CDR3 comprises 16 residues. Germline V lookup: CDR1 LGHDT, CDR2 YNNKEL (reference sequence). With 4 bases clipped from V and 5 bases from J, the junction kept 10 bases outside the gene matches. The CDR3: CASSRAGGNGNEKLFF. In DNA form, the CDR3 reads TGTGCCAGCAGCCGAGCAGGGGGTAACGGGAATGAAAAACTGTTTTTT.

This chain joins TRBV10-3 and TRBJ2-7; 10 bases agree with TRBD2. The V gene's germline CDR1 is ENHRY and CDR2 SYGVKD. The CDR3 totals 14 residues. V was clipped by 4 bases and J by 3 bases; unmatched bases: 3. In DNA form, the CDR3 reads TGTGCCATCAGTGGGGTAGCGGGGGGCTACGAGCAGTACTTC. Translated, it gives CAISGVAGGYEQYF.

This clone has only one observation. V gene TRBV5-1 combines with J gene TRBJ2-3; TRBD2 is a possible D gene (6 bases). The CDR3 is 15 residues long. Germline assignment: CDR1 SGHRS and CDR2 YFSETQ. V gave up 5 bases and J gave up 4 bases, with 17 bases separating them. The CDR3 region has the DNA TGCGCCAGCAGGATTGGAGGGAGTGGGTCAGATACGCAGTATTTT. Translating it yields CASRIGGSGSDTQYF. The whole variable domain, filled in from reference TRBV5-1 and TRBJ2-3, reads KAGVTQTPRYLIKTRGQQVTLSCSPISGHRSVSWYQQTPGQGLQFLFEYFSETQRNKGNFPGRFSGRQFSNSRSEMNVSTLELGDSALYLCASRIGGSGSDTQYFGPGTRLTVL.

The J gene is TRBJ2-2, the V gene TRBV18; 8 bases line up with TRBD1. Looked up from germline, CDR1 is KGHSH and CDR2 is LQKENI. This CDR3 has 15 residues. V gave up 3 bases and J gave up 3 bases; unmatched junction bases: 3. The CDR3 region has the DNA TGTGCCAGCTCACCTCTGACAGGGGACACCGGGGAGCTGTTTTTT. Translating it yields CASSPLTGDTGELFF.

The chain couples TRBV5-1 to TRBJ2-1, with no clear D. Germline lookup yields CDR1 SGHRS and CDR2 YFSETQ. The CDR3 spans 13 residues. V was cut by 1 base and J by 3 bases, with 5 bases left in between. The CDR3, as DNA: TGCGCCAGCAGCTTGTCCAGCTACAATGAGCAGTTCTTC. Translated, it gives CASSLSSYNEQFF.

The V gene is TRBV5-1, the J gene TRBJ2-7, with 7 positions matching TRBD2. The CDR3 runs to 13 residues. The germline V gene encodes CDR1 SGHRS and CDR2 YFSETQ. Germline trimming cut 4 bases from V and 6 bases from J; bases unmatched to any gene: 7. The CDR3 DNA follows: TGCGCCAGCAGCACCGGACTAGTTTCCGAGCAGTACTTC. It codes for CASSTGLVSEQYF. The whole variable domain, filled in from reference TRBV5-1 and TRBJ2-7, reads KAGVTQTPRYLIKTRGQQVTLSCSPISGHRSVSWYQQTPGQGLQFLFEYFSETQRNKGNFPGRFSGRQFSNSRSEMNVSTLELGDSALYLCASSTGLVSEQYFGPGTRLTVT.

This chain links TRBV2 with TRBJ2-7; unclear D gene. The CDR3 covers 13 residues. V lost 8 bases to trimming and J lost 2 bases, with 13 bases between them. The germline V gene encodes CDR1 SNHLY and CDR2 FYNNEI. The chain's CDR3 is CASAAALTYEQYF. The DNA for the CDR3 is TGTGCCAGCGCGGCGGCCCTTACCTACGAGCAGTACTTC.

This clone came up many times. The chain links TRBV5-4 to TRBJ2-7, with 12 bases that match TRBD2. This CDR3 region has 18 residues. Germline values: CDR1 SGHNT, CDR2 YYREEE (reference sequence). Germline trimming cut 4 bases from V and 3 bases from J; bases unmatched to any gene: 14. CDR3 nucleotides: TGTGCCAGCAGCCGCGACTCGATGACTAGCGGGAGTGTCTACGAGCAGTACTTC. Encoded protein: CASSRDSMTSGSVYEQYF.

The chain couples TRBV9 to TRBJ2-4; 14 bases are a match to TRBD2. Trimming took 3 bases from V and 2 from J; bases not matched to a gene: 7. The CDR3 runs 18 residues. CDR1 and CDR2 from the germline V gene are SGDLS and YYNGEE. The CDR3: CASSAGTSGSLSKNIQYF. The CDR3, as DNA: TGTGCCAGCAGCGCCGGGACTAGCGGGAGTCTGTCCAAAAACATTCAGTACTTC.

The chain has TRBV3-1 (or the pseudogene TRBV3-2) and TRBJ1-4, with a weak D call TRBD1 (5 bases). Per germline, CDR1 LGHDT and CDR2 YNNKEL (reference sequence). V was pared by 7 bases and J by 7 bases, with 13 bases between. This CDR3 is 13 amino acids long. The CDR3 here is CASTLSRGEKLFF. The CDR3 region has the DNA TGTGCCAGCACCTTATCAAGGGGTGAAAAACTGTTTTTT.

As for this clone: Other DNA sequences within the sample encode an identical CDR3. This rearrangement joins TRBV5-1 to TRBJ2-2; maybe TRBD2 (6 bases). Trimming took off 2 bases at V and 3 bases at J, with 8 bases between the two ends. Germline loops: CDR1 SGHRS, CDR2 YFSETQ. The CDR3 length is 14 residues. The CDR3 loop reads CASSFGGDTGELFF. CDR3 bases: TGCGCCAGCAGCTTCGGGGGTGACACCGGGGAGCTGTTTTTT.

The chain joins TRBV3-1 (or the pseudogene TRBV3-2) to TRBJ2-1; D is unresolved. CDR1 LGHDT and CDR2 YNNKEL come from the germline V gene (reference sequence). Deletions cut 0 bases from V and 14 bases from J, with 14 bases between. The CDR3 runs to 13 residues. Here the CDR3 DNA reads TGTGCCAGCAGCCAAGACACGGTCCAAAGTGAGTTCTTC. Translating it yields CASSQDTVQSEFF.

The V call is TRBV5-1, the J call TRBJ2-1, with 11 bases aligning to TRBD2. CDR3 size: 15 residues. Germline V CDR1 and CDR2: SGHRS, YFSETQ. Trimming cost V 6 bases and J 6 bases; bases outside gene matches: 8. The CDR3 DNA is TGCGCCAGCAAAACTGGGACTAGCGGCGCCAATGAGCAGTTCTTC. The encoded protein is CASKTGTSGANEQFF.